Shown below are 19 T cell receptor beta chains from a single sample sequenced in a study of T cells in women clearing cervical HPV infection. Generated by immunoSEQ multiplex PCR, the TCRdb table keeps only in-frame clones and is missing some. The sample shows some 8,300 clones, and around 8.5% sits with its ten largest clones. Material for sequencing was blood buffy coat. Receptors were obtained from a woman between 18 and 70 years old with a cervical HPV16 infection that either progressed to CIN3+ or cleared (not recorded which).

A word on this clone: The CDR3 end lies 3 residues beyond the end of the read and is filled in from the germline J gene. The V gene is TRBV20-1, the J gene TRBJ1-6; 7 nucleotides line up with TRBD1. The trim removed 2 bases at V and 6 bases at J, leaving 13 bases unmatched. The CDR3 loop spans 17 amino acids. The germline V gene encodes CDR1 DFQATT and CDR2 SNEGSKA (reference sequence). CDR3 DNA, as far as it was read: TGCAGTGCTAGAAGTATCCCCGGTTGGGACAGTAATTCACCC. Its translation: CSARSIPGWDSNSP. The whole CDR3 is CSARSIPGWDSNSPLHF.

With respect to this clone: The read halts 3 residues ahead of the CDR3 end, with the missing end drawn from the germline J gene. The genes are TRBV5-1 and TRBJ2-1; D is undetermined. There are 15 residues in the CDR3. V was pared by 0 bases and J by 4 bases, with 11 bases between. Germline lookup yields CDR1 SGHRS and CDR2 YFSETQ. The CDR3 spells CASSLGSASYNEQFF. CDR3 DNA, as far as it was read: TGCGCCAGCAGCTTGGGGTCGGCTAGTTACAATGAG.

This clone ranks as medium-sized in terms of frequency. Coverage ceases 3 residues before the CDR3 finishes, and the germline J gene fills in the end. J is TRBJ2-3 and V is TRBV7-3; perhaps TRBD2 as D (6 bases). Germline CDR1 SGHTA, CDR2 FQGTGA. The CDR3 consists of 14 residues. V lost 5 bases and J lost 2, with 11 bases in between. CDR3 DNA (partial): TGTGCCAGCAGCACGGGACTTTTCACAGATACG. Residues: CASSTGLFTDT. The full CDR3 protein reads CASSTGLFTDTQYF.

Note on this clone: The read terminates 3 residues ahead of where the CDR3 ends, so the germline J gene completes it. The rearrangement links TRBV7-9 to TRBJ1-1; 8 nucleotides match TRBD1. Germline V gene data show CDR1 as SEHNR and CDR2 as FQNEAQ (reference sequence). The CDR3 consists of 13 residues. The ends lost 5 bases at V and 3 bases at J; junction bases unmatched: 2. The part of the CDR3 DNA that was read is TGTGCCAGCAGCCCACAGGGGGACACTGAA. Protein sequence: CASSPQGDTE. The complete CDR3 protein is CASSPQGDTEAFF.

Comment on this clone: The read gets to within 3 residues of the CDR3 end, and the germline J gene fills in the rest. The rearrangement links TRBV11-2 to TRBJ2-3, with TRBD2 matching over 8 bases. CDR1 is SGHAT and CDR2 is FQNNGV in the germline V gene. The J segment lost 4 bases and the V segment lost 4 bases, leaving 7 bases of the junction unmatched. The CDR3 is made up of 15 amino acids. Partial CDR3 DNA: TGTGCCAGCAGCTCCAACGGGAGGGGCCCAGATACG. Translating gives CASSSNGRGPDT. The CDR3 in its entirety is CASSSNGRGPDTQYF.

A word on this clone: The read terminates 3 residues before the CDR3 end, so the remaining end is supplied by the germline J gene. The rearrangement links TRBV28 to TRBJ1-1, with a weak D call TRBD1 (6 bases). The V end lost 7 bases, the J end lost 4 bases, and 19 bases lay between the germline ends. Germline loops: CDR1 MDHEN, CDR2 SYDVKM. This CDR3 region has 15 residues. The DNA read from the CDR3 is TGTGCCAGCACCCAGGGGACACTAGGACGCACTGAA. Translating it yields CASTQGTLGRTE. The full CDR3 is CASTQGTLGRTEAFF.

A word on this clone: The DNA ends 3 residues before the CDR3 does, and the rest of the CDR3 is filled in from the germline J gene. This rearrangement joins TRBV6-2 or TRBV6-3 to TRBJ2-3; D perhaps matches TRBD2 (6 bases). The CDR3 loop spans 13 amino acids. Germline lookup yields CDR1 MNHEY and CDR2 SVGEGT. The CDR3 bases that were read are TGTGCCAGCAGTTTGTGGGGGGATCAGCCG. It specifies CASSLWGDQP. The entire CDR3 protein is CASSLWGDQPQYF.

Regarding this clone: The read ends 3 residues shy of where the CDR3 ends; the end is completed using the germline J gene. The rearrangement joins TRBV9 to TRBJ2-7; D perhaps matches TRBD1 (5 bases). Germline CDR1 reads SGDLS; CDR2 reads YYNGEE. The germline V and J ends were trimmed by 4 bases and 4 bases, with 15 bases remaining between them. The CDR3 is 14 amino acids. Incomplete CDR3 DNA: TGTGCCAGCAGCATCGGGCAGGGAAGGTACGAG. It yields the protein CASSIGQGRYE. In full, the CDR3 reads CASSIGQGRYEQYF.

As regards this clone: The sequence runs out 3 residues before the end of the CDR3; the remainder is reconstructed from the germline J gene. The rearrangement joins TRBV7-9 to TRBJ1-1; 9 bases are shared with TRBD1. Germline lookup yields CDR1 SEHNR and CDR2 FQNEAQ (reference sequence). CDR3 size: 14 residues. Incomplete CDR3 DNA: TGTGCCAGCAGTTTGTCAACAGGGGGCAAAGAA. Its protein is CASSLSTGGKE. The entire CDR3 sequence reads CASSLSTGGKEAFF. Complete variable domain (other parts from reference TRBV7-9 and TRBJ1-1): DTGVSQNPRHKITKRGQNVTFRCDPISEHNRLYWYRQTLGQGPEFLTYFQNEAQLEKSRLLSDRFSAERPKGSFSTLEIQRTEQGDSAMYLCASSLSTGGKEAFFGQGTRLTVV.

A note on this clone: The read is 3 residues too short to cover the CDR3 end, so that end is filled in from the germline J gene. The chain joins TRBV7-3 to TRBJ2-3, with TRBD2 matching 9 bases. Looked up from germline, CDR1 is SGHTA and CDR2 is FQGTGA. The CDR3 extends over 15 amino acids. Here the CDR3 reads CASSLRGGYQETQYF. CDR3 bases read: TGTGCCAGCAGCTTGCGGGGGGGATACCAAGAGACG.

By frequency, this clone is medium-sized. The CDR3 spells CASSLAGTGELFF. The part of the CDR3 DNA that was read is TGTGCCAGCAGCTTGGCGGGTACCGGGGAG. V gene TRBV11-2 combines with J gene TRBJ2-2; the D gene is possibly TRBD2 (5 bases). The read comes to an end 3 residues before the CDR3 does, leaving the germline J gene to fill in the end. Germline V gene sequence: CDR1 SGHAT, CDR2 FQNNGV. The CDR3 has 13 amino acids. The ends were cut back, 3 bases at V and 5 bases at J, with 7 bases in the middle.

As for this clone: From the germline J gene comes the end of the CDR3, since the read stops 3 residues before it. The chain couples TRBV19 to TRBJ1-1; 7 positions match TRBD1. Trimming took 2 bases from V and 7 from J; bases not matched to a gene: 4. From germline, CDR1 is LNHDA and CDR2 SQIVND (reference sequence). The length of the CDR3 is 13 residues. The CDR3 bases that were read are TGTGCCAGTAGTATAAACAGGGGAAATGAA. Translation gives CASSINRGNE. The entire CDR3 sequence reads CASSINRGNEAFF. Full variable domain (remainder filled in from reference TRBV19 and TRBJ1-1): DGGITQSPKYLFRKEGQNVTLSCEQNLNHDAMYWYRQDPGQGLRLIYYSQIVNDFQKGDIAEGYSVSREKKESFPLTVTSAQKNPTAFYLCASSINRGNEAFFGQGTRLTVV.

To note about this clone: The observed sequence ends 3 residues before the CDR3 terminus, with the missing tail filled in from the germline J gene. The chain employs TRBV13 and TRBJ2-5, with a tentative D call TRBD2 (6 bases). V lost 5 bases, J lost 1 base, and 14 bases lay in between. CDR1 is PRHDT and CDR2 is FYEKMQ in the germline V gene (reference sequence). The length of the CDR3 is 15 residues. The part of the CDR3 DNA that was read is TGTGCCAGCAGCCTCCGCCGGGACTTCCAAGAGACC. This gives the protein CASSLRRDFQET. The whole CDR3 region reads CASSLRRDFQETQYF.

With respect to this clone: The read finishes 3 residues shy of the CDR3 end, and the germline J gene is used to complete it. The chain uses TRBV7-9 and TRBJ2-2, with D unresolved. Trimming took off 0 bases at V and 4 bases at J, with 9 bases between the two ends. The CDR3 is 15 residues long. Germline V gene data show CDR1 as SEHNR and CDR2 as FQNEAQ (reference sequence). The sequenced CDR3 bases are TGTGCCAGCAGCTTAGCTCGCCAGGCCACCGGGGAG. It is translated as CASSLARQATGE. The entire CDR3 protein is CASSLARQATGELFF.

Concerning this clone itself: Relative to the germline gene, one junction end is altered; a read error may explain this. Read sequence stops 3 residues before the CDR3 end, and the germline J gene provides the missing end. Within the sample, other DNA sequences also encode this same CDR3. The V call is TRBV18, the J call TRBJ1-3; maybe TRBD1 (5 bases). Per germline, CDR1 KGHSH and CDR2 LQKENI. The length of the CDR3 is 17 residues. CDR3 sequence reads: CASSSSPGRVVGNTIYF. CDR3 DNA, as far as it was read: TGTGCCAGCTCATCGTCTCCGGGCAGGGTGGTTGGAAACACT.

The sequenced CDR3 bases are TGTGCCAGCAGCCAAGAGCGGGGCGGGAGCCACGAG. Its protein is CASSQERGGSHE. The whole CDR3 sequence reads CASSQERGGSHEQYF. The chain links TRBV4-2 to TRBJ2-7, with TRBD2 identical over 7 bases. The missing CDR3 end, 3 residues past where the read stops, is filled in from the germline J gene. J gave up 5 bases and V 0 bases, and 7 bases lay outside the gene matches. Germline-derived CDR1 and CDR2 are LGHNA and YNFKEQ. The length of the CDR3 is 15 residues.

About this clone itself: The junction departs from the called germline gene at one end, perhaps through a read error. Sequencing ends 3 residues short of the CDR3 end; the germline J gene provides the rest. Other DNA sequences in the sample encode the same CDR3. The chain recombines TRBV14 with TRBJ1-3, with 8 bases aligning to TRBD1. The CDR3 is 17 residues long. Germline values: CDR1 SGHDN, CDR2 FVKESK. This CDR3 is CASSGTGGAYSGNTIYF. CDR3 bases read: TGTGCCAGCAGCGGTACAGGGGGTGCCTACTCTGGAAACACT.

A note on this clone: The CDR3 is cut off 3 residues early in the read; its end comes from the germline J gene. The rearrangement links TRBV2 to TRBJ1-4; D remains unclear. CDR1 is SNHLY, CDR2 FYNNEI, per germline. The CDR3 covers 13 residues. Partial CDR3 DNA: TGTGCCAGCAGTGAAAAACAAAATTCACCA. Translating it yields CASSEKQNSP. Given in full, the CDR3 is CASSEKQNSPLFF.

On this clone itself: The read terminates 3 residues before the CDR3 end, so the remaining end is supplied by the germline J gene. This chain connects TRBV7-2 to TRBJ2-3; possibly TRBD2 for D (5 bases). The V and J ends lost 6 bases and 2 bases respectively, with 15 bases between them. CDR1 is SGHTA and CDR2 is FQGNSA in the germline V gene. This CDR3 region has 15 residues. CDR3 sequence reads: CASSLSGLLTDTQYF. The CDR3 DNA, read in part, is TGTGCCAGCAGTTTGAGCGGTTTACTCACAGATACG.